These T cell receptor beta chains were read from a single sample in a study of blood T cell repertoires in COVID-19. Some clones are missing from TCRdb's copy, which holds only in-frame ones; the method was immunoSEQ multiplex PCR. The sample comprises about 110,000 clones, 75% to 90% of which are singletons, and 15% to 20% rests with the top ten. The sequenced sample consisted of peripheral blood. The receptor set was obtained from a woman aged 55 to 70 with acute or convalescent COVID-19. CDR3s include the opening cysteine and the closing phenylalanine or tryptophan. Fields, in order: clone size, D gene, V gene, J gene, CDR3 DNA, CDR3 protein. The D gene is left open where the match is weak. Clone sizes are given selectively: once, few, many, or a class where the clone is expanded.

>-|-|TRBV2|TRBJ1-6
TGTGCCAGCAGGGTACAGGGAGGGTCACCCCTCCACTTT
CASRVQGGSPLHF
>-|-|TRBV12-5|TRBJ1-1
TGTGCTAGTGAGTGGCACATGAACACTGAAGCTTTCTTT
CASEWHMNTEAFF
>-|TRBD1|TRBV19|TRBJ2-5
TGTGCCACCGCAGGGACAGGGAGGGTGTATGAAGAGACCCAGTACTTC
CATAGTGRVYEETQYF
>-|-|TRBV13|TRBJ2-1
TGTGCCAGCAGCCTCCCAACTAGGCTGGAGCAGTTCTTC
CASSLPTRLEQFF
>-|-|TRBV19|TRBJ1-4
TGTGCCAGTAGTATGGCGGACAGCCACGAAAAACTGTTTTTT
CASSMADSHEKLFF
>-|TRBD1|TRBV30|TRBJ1-2
TGTGCCTGGAGTCCCGGGACAGGGGATGGCTACACCTTC
CAWSPGTGDGYTF
>-|-|TRBV27|TRBJ2-3
TGTGCCAGCAGTTCGGGTACTAGTCCAGATACGCAGTATTTT
CASSSGTSPDTQYF
>-|-|TRBV5-4|TRBJ1-3
TGTGCCAGCAGCTTGGCGGGGACACACTCTGGAAACACCATATATTTT
CASSLAGTHSGNTIYF
>-|TRBD1|TRBV29-1|TRBJ2-3
TGCAGCGCACTCCAGGGGGCAGATACGCAGTATTTT
CSALQGADTQYF
>-|TRBD2|TRBV3-1/TRBV3-2|TRBJ2-1
TGTGCCAGCAGCTATAGCGGGGGGGCGCGGGAGCAGTTCTTC
CASSYSGGAREQFF
>-|TRBD2|TRBV9|TRBJ2-1
TGTGCCAGCAGCGTCGATGGACTAGCTAAACACAATGAGCAGTTCTTC
CASSVDGLAKHNEQFF
>-|-|TRBV18|TRBJ2-3
TGTGCCAGCTCACGGAGTAGTGGGGAGGATACGCAGTATTTT
CASSRSSGEDTQYF
>-|TRBD2|TRBV5-1|TRBJ2-1
TGCGCCACCCGGACTAGCGGGAATATCAATGAGCAGTTCTTC
CATRTSGNINEQFF
>-|-|TRBV7-9|TRBJ1-1
TGTGCCACCTCTATCGCCGCAGGGACTGAAGCTTTCTTT
CATSIAAGTEAFF
>-|-|TRBV6-5|TRBJ2-7
TGTGCCAGCGGCAGGGGTGCTAACGAGCAGTACTTC
CASGRGANEQYF
>-|-|TRBV6-2/TRBV6-3|TRBJ1-2
TGTGCCAGCAGTTACACCCGAGCGATTTCGGGCTACACCTTC
CASSYTRAISGYTF
>-|TRBD1|TRBV3-1/TRBV3-2|TRBJ1-1
TGTGCCAGCAGCAAACGGGGGACAGGGAGTGAAGCTTTCTTT
CASSKRGTGSEAFF
>-|-|TRBV30|TRBJ2-3
TGTGCCTGGATAACCCAGGGCACAGATACGCAGTATTTT
CAWITQGTDTQYF
>-|-|TRBV19|TRBJ1-5
TGTGCCAGTGAGATTCGAGCGGACCGCCTGAGCCAAGCCTATCAGCCCCAGCATTTT
CASEIRADRLSQAYQPQHF
>-|TRBD1|TRBV4-3|TRBJ2-2
TGCGCCAGCAGCCAAGGACAGGGAACTGGGGAGCTGTTTTTT
CASSQGQGTGELFF
>once|-|TRBV7-7|TRBJ2-1
TGTGCTAGCAGCTTAGGGGGAGGGCCATACGATGAGCAGTTCTTC
CASSLGGGPYDEQFF
>-|-|TRBV3-1/TRBV3-2|TRBJ2-2
TGTGCCAGCAGCCAAGAAGGGGTTGAGATCGGGGAGCTGTTTTTT
CASSQEGVEIGELFF
>once|TRBD1|TRBV5-4|TRBJ1-2
TGTGCCAGCAGCCAGGGACAGGGCGGGTATGGCTACACCTTC
CASSQGQGGYGYTF
>few|-|TRBV5-4|TRBJ2-2
TGTGCCAGCAGCCGTATTAGAGGGGGAACAGGCAAAAACACCGGGGAGCTGTTTTTT
CASSRIRGGTGKNTGELFF
>-|TRBD1|TRBV7-2|TRBJ2-1
TGTGCCAGCAGCTTGCAGGGGGCCGGAGGAGCGCAGTTCTTC
CASSLQGAGGAQFF
>-|-|TRBV18|TRBJ2-1
TGTGCCAGCTCTCAAGGGGGTACCGGGCAGTTCTTC
CASSQGGTGQFF
>-|TRBD2|TRBV18|TRBJ2-7
TGTGCCAGCTCAGTAAGCGGGAGTGCATCCTACGAGCAGTACTTC
CASSVSGSASYEQYF
>-|TRBD1|TRBV5-1|TRBJ1-1
TGCGCCAGCAGCTCCAGAACAGGGGATACTGAAGCTTTCTTT
CASSSRTGDTEAFF
>-|TRBD1|TRBV28|TRBJ1-2
TGTGCCAGCAGTTTAGGACAGGGCAAAGCTAACTATGGCTACACCTTC
CASSLGQGKANYGYTF